These 2 T cell receptor beta chains originate from one sample sequenced in a study of blood T cell repertoires in COVID-19. Sequenced by immunoSEQ multiplex PCR; TCRdb stores in-frame clones only, minus some. Of 200,000 to 250,000 clones in the sample, roughly 89% were seen once. The sequenced material came from PBMCs or T cells enriched from blood (not recorded which). Source of these receptors: a middle-aged woman who had recovered from COVID-19.

This clone was found once. The rearrangement links TRBV4-1 to TRBJ1-5; 8 positions match TRBD1. The V and J ends lost 4 bases and 7 bases, in that order; junction bases with no gene match: 9. Germline CDR1 MGHRA, CDR2 YSYEKL. The CDR3 is 15 residues long. The CDR3 nucleotides are TGCGCCAGCAGCCGAATCCAGGGGGCAGGGCAGCCCCAGCATTTT. This translates into CASSRIQGAGQPQHF.

The chain carries TRBV25-1 and TRBJ1-1; possibly TRBD1 for D (5 bases). The V and J ends lost 7 bases and 11 bases respectively, with 14 bases between them. CDR3 size: 11 residues. CDR1 and CDR2 (germline): MGHDK, SYGVNS. CDR3 in amino acids: CASTGGRRAFF. In nucleotides, the CDR3 is TGTGCCAGCACCGGGGGAAGAAGGGCTTTCTTT.